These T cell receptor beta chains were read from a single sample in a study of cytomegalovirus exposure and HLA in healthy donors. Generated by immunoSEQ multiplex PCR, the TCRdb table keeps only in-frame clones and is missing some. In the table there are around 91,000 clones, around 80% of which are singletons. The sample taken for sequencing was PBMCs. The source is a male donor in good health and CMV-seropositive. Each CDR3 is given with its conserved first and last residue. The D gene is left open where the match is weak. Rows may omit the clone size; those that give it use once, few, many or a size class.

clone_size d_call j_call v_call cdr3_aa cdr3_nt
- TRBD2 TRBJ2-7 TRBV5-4 CASSPGRAGGHEQYF TGTGCCAGCAGCCCCGGAAGGGCGGGAGGCCACGAGCAGTACTTC
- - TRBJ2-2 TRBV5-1 CASSSPGELFF TGCGCCAGCAGCAGCCCCGGGGAGCTGTTTTTT
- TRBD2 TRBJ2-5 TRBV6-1 CASSRLAGVETQYF TGTGCCAGCAGCCGACTAGCGGGAGTAGAGACCCAGTACTTC
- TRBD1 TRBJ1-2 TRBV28 CASSFRGRDSYGYTF TGTGCCAGCAGTTTCAGGGGGCGGGACAGCTATGGCTACACCTTC
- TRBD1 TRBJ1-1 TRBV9 CASSSGTGNTEAFF TGTGCCAGCAGCTCGGGGACAGGGAACACTGAAGCTTTCTTT
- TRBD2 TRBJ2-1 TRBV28 CASSPGLAGGPRNYNEQFF TGTGCCAGCAGCCCCGGACTAGCGGGAGGTCCAAGGAATTACAATGAGCAGTTCTTC
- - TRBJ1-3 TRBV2 CASSKDRPKGGNTIYF TGTGCCAGCAGCAAAGACAGACCCAAAGGTGGAAACACCATATATTTT
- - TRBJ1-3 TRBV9 CASSIGSPSSGNTIYF TGTGCCAGCAGCATTGGGAGTCCGTCCTCTGGAAACACCATATATTTT
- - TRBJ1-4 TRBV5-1 CASSFRGATNEKLFF TGCGCCAGCAGCTTCAGGGGCGCAACTAATGAAAAACTGTTTTTT
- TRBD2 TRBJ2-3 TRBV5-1 CASSLVAGLTDTQYF TGCGCCAGCAGCTTGGTAGCGGGATTGACAGATACGCAGTATTTT
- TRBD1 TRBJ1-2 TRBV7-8 CASSSIGTALIGYTF TGTGCCAGCAGCTCGATCGGGACAGCGTTAATAGGCTACACCTTC
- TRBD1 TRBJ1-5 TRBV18 CASSLQGALHF TGTGCCAGCTCACTACAGGGGGCATTGCATTTT
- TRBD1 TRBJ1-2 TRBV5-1 CASSFDRAVYGYTF TGCGCCAGCAGTTTTGACAGGGCGGTCTATGGCTACACCTTC
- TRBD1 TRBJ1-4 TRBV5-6 CASSWGTGTNEKLFF TGTGCCAGCAGCTGGGGGACAGGGACTAATGAAAAACTGTTTTTT
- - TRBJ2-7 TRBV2 CASSQTESSYEQYF TGTGCCAGCAGCCAGACAGAAAGCTCCTACGAGCAGTACTTC
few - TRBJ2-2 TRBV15 CATSRALNTGELFF TGTGCCACCAGCAGAGCACTTAACACCGGGGAGCTGTTTTTT
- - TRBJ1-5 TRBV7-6 CASSLSEGQEQPQHF TGTGCCAGCAGCCTCAGCGAGGGACAAGAACAGCCCCAGCATTTT
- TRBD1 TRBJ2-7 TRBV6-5 CASSYSGQGLSYEQYF TGTGCCAGCAGTTACTCGGGACAGGGACTCTCCTACGAGCAGTACTTC
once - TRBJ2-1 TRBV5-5 CASSTDSSDYNEQFF TGTGCCAGCAGCACGGACAGTTCCGACTACAATGAGCAGTTCTTC
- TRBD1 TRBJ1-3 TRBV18 CASSPGTGSGNTIYF TGTGCCAGCTCACCAGGGACAGGGTCTGGAAACACCATATATTTT
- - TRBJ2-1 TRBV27 CASSPSGSYNEQFF TGTGCCAGCAGTCCGTCGGGGTCCTACAATGAGCAGTTCTTC
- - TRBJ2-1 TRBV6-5 CASTRDPYNEQFF TGTGCCAGCACCAGGGATCCCTACAATGAGCAGTTCTTC
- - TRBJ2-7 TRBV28 CASSTRWAGTYEQYF TGTGCCAGCAGTACCCGGTGGGCAGGGACCTACGAGCAGTACTTC
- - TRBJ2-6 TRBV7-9 CASSHAGANVLTF TGTGCCAGCAGTCATGCTGGGGCCAACGTCCTGACTTTC
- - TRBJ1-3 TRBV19 CARIGSDSGNTIYF TGTGCCAGGATAGGCAGCGACTCTGGAAACACCATATATTTT
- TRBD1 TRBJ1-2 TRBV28 CASSYQTGVLGYTF TGTGCCAGCAGTTACCAAACAGGGGTGTTAGGCTACACCTTC
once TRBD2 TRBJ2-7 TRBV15 CATSRDRLAGLRSLEQYF TGTGCCACCAGCAGAGATAGACTAGCGGGCCTACGGTCTCTCGAGCAGTACTTC
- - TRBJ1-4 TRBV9 CASSVDGRRAGEKLFF TGTGCCAGCAGCGTAGATGGTAGGAGGGCGGGGGAAAAACTGTTTTTT
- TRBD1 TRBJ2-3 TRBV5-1 CASSSDRASGDTQYF TGCGCCAGCAGCTCAGACAGGGCATCAGGCGATACGCAGTATTTT
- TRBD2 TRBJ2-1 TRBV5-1 CASSLAGGSSYNEQFF TGCGCCAGCAGCTTGGCCGGCGGGAGCTCCTACAATGAGCAGTTCTTC
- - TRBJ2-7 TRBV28 CASSLGLIYEQYF TGTGCCAGCAGTTTAGGGCTGATCTACGAGCAGTACTTC
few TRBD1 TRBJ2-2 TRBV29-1 CSVGQGPNTGELFF TGCAGCGTCGGACAGGGCCCGAACACCGGGGAGCTGTTTTTT
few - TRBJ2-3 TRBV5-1 CASSLGQGIDTQYF TGCGCCAGCAGCTTGGGGCAGGGGATAGATACGCAGTATTTT
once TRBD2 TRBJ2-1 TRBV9 CASSERDRSYNEQFF TGTGCCAGCAGCGAGCGGGACCGCTCCTACAATGAGCAGTTCTTC
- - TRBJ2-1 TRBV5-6 CASRDRVQTSPYNEQFF TGTGCCAGCAGGGACAGGGTCCAGACTAGCCCCTACAATGAGCAGTTCTTC
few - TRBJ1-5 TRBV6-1 CASSGGSNQPQHF TGTGCCAGCAGTGGGGGCAGCAATCAGCCCCAGCATTTT
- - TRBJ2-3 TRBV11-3 CASSFGGGADTQYF TGTGCCAGCAGCTTTGGAGGGGGGGCAGATACGCAGTATTTT
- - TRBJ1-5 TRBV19 CASRDRGTNQPQHF TGTGCCAGTAGGGATAGGGGGACGAATCAGCCCCAGCATTTT
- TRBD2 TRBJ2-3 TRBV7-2 CASSVSGIGTDTQYF TGTGCCAGCAGCGTAAGCGGGATAGGCACAGATACGCAGTATTTT
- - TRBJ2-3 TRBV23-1 CASSQGTIRVRTDTQYF TGCGCCAGCAGTCAGGGAACGATCAGGGTTAGGACAGATACGCAGTATTTT
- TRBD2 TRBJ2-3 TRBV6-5 CASSYATSGSTDTQYF TGTGCCAGCAGTTACGCCACTAGCGGGAGCACAGATACGCAGTATTTT
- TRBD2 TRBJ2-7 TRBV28 CASSGGVDREQYF TGTGCCAGCAGTGGGGGGGTGGATAGAGAGCAGTACTTC
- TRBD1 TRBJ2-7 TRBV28 CASSSRTGTYEQYF TGTGCCAGCAGTTCTCGGACAGGTACCTACGAGCAGTACTTC
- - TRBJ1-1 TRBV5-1 CASSLGATRKNTEAFF TGCGCCAGCAGCTTGGGAGCCACCCGAAAAAACACTGAAGCTTTCTTT
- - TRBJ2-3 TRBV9 CASSVAGYTDTQYF TGTGCCAGCAGCGTAGCGGGGTACACAGATACGCAGTATTTT